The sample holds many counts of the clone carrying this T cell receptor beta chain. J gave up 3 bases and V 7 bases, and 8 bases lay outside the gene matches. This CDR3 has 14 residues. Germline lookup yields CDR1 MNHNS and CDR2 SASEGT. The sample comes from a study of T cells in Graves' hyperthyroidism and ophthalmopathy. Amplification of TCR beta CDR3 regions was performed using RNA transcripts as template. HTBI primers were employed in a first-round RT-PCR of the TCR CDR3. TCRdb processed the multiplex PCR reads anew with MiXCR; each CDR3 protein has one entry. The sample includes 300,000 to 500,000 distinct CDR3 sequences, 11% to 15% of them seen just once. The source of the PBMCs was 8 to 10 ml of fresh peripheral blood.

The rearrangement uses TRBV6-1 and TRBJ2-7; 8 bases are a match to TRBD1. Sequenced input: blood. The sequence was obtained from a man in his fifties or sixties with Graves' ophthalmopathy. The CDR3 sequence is CASTAGTGIYEQYF. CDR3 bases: TGTGCCAGCACCGCCGGGACAGGAATCTACGAGCAGTACTTC.